The rows below give T cell receptor beta chains drawn from one sample of a study of regulatory T cells in long-lasting Graves disease. MiXCR was run by TCRdb on the multiplex PCR reads, yielding one entry per CDR3 protein. The sample shows hundreds of thousands of distinct CDR3 sequences, 18% of them seen only once. Sequenced material: peripheral blood mononuclear cells (PBMCs), taken at new diagnosis, from a patient treated with antithyroid drugs. These receptors all stem from a female donor with Graves disease. Each CDR3 is given without its conserved first and last residue. Fields, in order: D gene, V gene, J gene, CDR3 protein. D genes are given only for firm matches.

>TRBD2|TRBV5-6|TRBJ2-6
ASSYLSGRAGTGANVLT
>TRBD2|TRBV12-3/TRBV12-4|TRBJ2-1
ASSSGTSGRLYNEQF
>-|TRBV2|TRBJ1-1
ASSLARDHTEAF
>TRBD2|TRBV6-1|TRBJ2-3
ASSEAPLANPY
>TRBD1|TRBV9|TRBJ1-1
ASSPNANPGGEAF
>TRBD2|TRBV7-9|TRBJ2-7
ASSLAPRFSGRSSGAYYEQY
>-|TRBV6-2/TRBV6-3|TRBJ2-7
ASSRSRSPSRLYEQY
>-|TRBV7-2|TRBJ1-5
ASSPQTGDRPQH
>TRBD2|TRBV9|TRBJ2-7
ASSARTGGGFGEQY
>-|TRBV14|TRBJ1-1
ASSQDLGDTEAF
>-|TRBV7-2|TRBJ2-7
ASSLGRIDEQY
>-|TRBV29-1|TRBJ2-2
SVRQGTNTGELF
>-|TRBV7-9|TRBJ1-3
ASSLDPNPGNTIY
>TRBD1|TRBV15|TRBJ2-5
ATSRVSRGSETQY
>TRBD2|TRBV4-1|TRBJ2-1
ASSQTGRDNEQF
>TRBD2|TRBV27|TRBJ2-7
ASSPTSGTGPGNEQY
>-|TRBV6-1|TRBJ2-1
ASMGSYEQF
>TRBD1|TRBV6-1|TRBJ2-7
ASSPPGQGAN
>-|TRBV7-8|TRBJ2-3
ASSFRSTPSADTQY
>TRBD1|TRBV27|TRBJ1-3
ASSLSGTGGSGNTIY
>TRBD2|TRBV6-2/TRBV6-3|TRBJ2-3
ASSEASGRADTQY
>-|TRBV28|TRBJ2-3
ASSSFKWQGGGGDTQY
>-|TRBV2|TRBJ2-7
ASRQSYEQY